These T cell receptor beta chains were read from a single sample in a study of regulatory T cells in long-lasting Graves disease. TCRdb fed the multiplex PCR reads into MiXCR, producing one record per CDR3 protein. Of more than 300,000 distinct CDR3 sequences in the sample, around 15% are singletons; the top ten hold about 20%. The source material was peripheral blood mononuclear cells (PBMCs), sampled at new diagnosis, from a patient treated with antithyroid drugs. These TCRs come from a female donor with Graves disease. The CDR3 runs from the conserved cysteine through the conserved F or W. D genes are given only for firm matches. Only part of the rows carry a size: once, few, many, or a class if the clone is expanded.

clone size	D gene	V gene	J gene	CDR3 DNA	CDR3 protein
-	TRBD2	TRBV7-9	TRBJ2-1	TGTGCCAGCAGCTCACCTAGCGGGGGGGCCGAAAATGAGCAGTTCTTC	CASSSPSGGAENEQFF
many	TRBD2	TRBV27	TRBJ2-7	TGTGCCAGCAGTTTAGGACTAGCGGGGAGCTCCTACGAGCAGTACTTC	CASSLGLAGSSYEQYF
many	TRBD2	TRBV29-1	TRBJ2-1	TGCAGCGTTGAGCCTAGCGGAATTTCCTACAATGAGCAGTTCTTC	CSVEPSGISYNEQFF
many	TRBD2	TRBV24-1	TRBJ2-5	TGTGCCACCAGTGATCTAGCGGGAGCTCAACCTGCGGAGACCCAGTACTTC	CATSDLAGAQPAETQYF
-	-	TRBV7-9	TRBJ1-1	TGTGCCAGCAGCGGGGCAGGTCCCCACACTGAAGCTTTCTTT	CASSGAGPHTEAFF
few	TRBD1	TRBV7-2	TRBJ2-7	TGTGCCAGCAGCCCCCGGGACAGGGAGGCCTACGAGCAGTACTTC	CASSPRDREAYEQYF
many	-	TRBV7-9	TRBJ2-1	TGTGCCAGCAGCTTAGGAGTTAAAGCGACAGAGGAGCAGTTCTTC	CASSLGVKATEEQFF
-	TRBD2	TRBV7-9	TRBJ2-7	TGTGCCAGCAGCTTAGCGAGCGGGAGGGCTCAAGAGCAGTACTTC	CASSLASGRAQEQYF
-	-	TRBV3-1	TRBJ2-3	TGTGCCAGCAGCCCACCCGGGGCCGCAGATACGCAGTATTTT	CASSPPGAADTQYF
-	TRBD2	TRBV4-1	TRBJ2-7	TGCGCCAGCAGCCAAAGCGGGAGGCAGTACTTC	CASSQSGRQYF
many	-	TRBV6-1	TRBJ1-2	TGTGCCAGCAGTGACCGCCCCGCGCCCTACTATGGCTACACCTTC	CASSDRPAPYYGYTF
-	TRBD1	TRBV5-5	TRBJ1-2	TGTGCCAGCAGCCCGGGACAGGGGAAAGTTAACTATGGCTACACCTTC	CASSPGQGKVNYGYTF
few	-	TRBV9	TRBJ2-1	TGTGCCAGCAGCCCAGGGGGGGGGGGGGCCTACAATGAGCAGTTCTTC	CASSPGGGGAYNEQFF
many	-	TRBV12-3/TRBV12-4	TRBJ2-1	TGTGCCAGCAGTTTCTTGGAAGGGATCCACAATGAGCAGTTCTTC	CASSFLEGIHNEQFF
many	TRBD2	TRBV27	TRBJ2-1	TGTGCCAGCTCGGGGGGTTCTTCCTACAATGAGCAGTTCTTC	CASSGGSSYNEQFF
many	-	TRBV3-1	TRBJ1-2	TGTGCCAGCAGCCATCCGAAAACGGCTTTCTATGGCTACACCTTC	CASSHPKTAFYGYTF
many	TRBD1	TRBV12-3/TRBV12-4	TRBJ2-5	TGTGCCAGCAGCTGGGACAGCCAAGAGACCCAGTACTTC	CASSWDSQETQYF
-	TRBD2	TRBV11-2	TRBJ2-7	TGTGCCAGCAGCTTAGAACTGCGGGGGGCAGTGATGGACGAGCAGTACTTC	CASSLELRGAVMDEQYF
-	TRBD2	TRBV5-6	TRBJ2-7	TGTGCCAGCAGCTGGAGTCCAGGGGTGCTAGCGGGAGGCCCCGAGCAGTACTTC	CASSWSPGVLAGGPEQYF
many	-	TRBV7-9	TRBJ2-1	TGTGCCAGCAGCTTAGGTCGGGCAGTCAGCTCCTACAATGAGCAGTTCTTC	CASSLGRAVSSYNEQFF
many	-	TRBV20-1	TRBJ2-5	TGCAGTGCTAGGTTGACCCGAGGGGGAGAGACCCAGTACTTC	CSARLTRGGETQYF
many	-	TRBV30	TRBJ2-5	TGTGCCTGGAGGGTACAGGCTACGGAGACCCAGTACTTC	CAWRVQATETQYF
many	-	TRBV27	TRBJ1-1	TGTGCGGTGGGGAGCCCTTCCAACACTGAAGCTTTCTTT	CAVGSPSNTEAFF
-	-	TRBV7-9	TRBJ1-2	TGTGCCAGCAACCCCGGGGGGGGGCGCGAGAACTATGGCTACACCTTC	CASNPGGGRENYGYTF
many	TRBD2	TRBV20-1	TRBJ2-5	TGCAGTGCTAGCTTGTACCGAGGCGGGAGAGAGACCCAGTACTTC	CSASLYRGGRETQYF
-	-	TRBV5-4	TRBJ2-1	TGTGCCAGCAGCCGGGACTCTCAGGTTGAGCAGTTCTTC	CASSRDSQVEQFF
many	TRBD1	TRBV7-2	TRBJ1-6	TGTGCCAGCAGCTTAGGGACAGGTTATGGTTCACCCCTCCACTTT	CASSLGTGYGSPLHF
many	-	TRBV7-9	TRBJ1-5	TGTGCCAGCAGCAATACGCCCGGGGGCAGGGGCAATCAGCCCCAGCATTTT	CASSNTPGGRGNQPQHF
-	-	TRBV7-9	TRBJ1-3	TGTGCCAGCAGCTCTACCCCCGGCCGGGGACCACCTGGAAACACCATATATTTT	CASSSTPGRGPPGNTIYF
-	-	TRBV19	TRBJ2-7	TGTGCCAGTAGTATGGAGGGGCGGTTCTACGAGCAGTACTTC	CASSMEGRFYEQYF
many	-	TRBV15	TRBJ2-3	TGTGCCACCAGCAACCTAGGTCAGGCAGATACGCAGTATTTT	CATSNLGQADTQYF
-	-	TRBV19	TRBJ2-1	TGTGCCAGTAGTATGGGGGGTGAGCAGTTCTTC	CASSMGGEQFF
many	-	TRBV7-9	TRBJ2-1	TGTGCCAGCTTTCCGGCAGGGTTAGGGGATGAGCAGTTCTTC	CASFPAGLGDEQFF
-	-	TRBV27	TRBJ1-5	TGTGCCAGCAGTTTCGCAGGGGCTGGCAATCAGCCCCAGCATTTT	CASSFAGAGNQPQHF
many	-	TRBV30	TRBJ1-1	TGTGCCTGGAGTGTTATTGGGAACACTGAAGCTTTCTTT	CAWSVIGNTEAFF